The 14 T cell receptor beta chains in this list originate from one sample, sequenced in a study of graft-versus-host responses after intestinal transplantation. Sequenced by immunoSEQ multiplex PCR; TCRdb stores in-frame clones only, minus some. The table has about 94,000 clones, 90% to 95% seen once. Antigens for these TCRs are unknown. Sequencing used unstimulated CD8+ T cells sorted from spleen or lymph node cells, obtained before intestinal transplant. Every receptor here comes from a human donor who received an intestinal transplant.

The genes are TRBV6-5 and TRBJ2-3; the D is unclear. Germline V CDR1 and CDR2: MNHEY, SVGAGI. The CDR3 loop spans 13 amino acids. V lost 4 bases and J lost 2, with 7 bases in between. The CDR3 loop is CASSSYSTDTQYF. The CDR3 DNA is TGTGCCAGCAGTTCCTACTCCACAGATACGCAGTATTTT.

The V call is TRBV5-5, the J call TRBJ2-1; D possibly corresponds to TRBD2 (6 bases). V was shortened by 3 bases and J by 4 bases, with 8 bases between the two germline ends. CDR3 length: 13 amino acids. Germline-derived CDR1 and CDR2 are SGHKS and YYEKEE (reference sequence). As DNA, the CDR3 is TGTGCCAGCAGCTGGGGACTGTACAATGAGCAGTTCTTC. Residues: CASSWGLYNEQFF.

The rearrangement uses TRBV2 and TRBJ2-7, with D tentatively TRBD2 (6 bases). The germline V gene encodes CDR1 SNHLY and CDR2 FYNNEI. V was clipped by 2 bases and J by 4 bases, with 15 bases between them. The length of the CDR3 is 15 residues. The CDR3 DNA reads TGTGCCAGCAGTGAAAATAACGGGAGTTGGTACGAGCAGTACTTC. Its protein product is CASSENNGSWYEQYF.

V is TRBV27 and J is TRBJ2-7; D ambiguous. The CDR3 contains 13 residues. Germline V gives CDR1 MNHEY, CDR2 SMNVEV (reference sequence). Trimming removed 6 bases at V and 0 bases at J, with 9 bases between. The CDR3 DNA follows: TGTGCCAGCAGCGACTTAAACTCCTACGAGCAGTACTTC. Its protein is CASSDLNSYEQYF.

The V call is TRBV20-1, the J call TRBJ1-2, with a weak D call TRBD1 (5 bases). Trimming pared 3 bases from V and 8 bases from J, leaving 10 bases between. The germline gives CDR1 DFQATT, CDR2 SNEGSKA (reference sequence). The CDR3 totals 11 residues. The CDR3 is CSASQGDGYTF. CDR3 nucleotide sequence: TGCAGTGCTAGTCAGGGTGACGGCTACACCTTC.

The J gene is TRBJ1-4, the V gene TRBV28, with D maybe TRBD1 (5 bases). V lost 6 bases, J lost 3 bases, and 26 bases lay in between. The CDR3 is made up of 19 amino acids. From germline, CDR1 is MDHEN and CDR2 SYDVKM. The CDR3 nucleotides are TGTGCCAGCAGACCCCGGCGGGGGGGAGGTTGGATGGCTAATGAAAAACTGTTTTTT. It codes for CASRPRRGGGWMANEKLFF.

This CDR3 is CASSLGQGRTEAFF. The CDR3 coding sequence is TGTGCCAGCAGCCTGGGACAGGGAAGGACTGAAGCTTTCTTT. The J gene is TRBJ1-1, the V gene TRBV5-6; 9 bases match TRBD1. Trimming at V came to 4 bases and at J to 5 bases, leaving 6 bases not matched to a gene. The CDR3 contains 14 residues. CDR1 is SGHDT, CDR2 YYEEEE, per germline.

To note about this clone: Other DNA sequences from this sample encode an identical CDR3 as well. The chain combines TRBV4-1 with TRBJ1-2; 7 nucleotides match TRBD1. V was pared by 4 bases and J by 0 bases, with 2 bases of the junction left unmatched. CDR3 length: 14 residues. The V gene's germline CDR1 is MGHRA and CDR2 YSYEKL. CDR3 sequence reads: CASSPRGANYGYTF. In nucleotides, the CDR3 is TGCGCCAGCAGCCCCAGGGGGGCTAACTATGGCTACACCTTC.

The chain uses TRBV9 and TRBJ1-1; TRBD1 matches 9 bases. Trimming cost V 0 bases and J 3 bases; bases outside gene matches: 9. Germline values: CDR1 SGDLS, CDR2 YYNGEE. CDR3 size: 17 residues. This CDR3 reads CASSVDRDRVTDTEAFF. The CDR3 region has the DNA TGTGCCAGCAGCGTAGACCGGGACAGGGTGACCGACACTGAAGCTTTCTTT.

V usage is TRBV7-8 and J usage is TRBJ2-2; TRBD2 might be the D (5 bases). The CDR3 covers 13 residues. Germline CDR1 reads SGHVS; CDR2 reads FQNEAQ. V was trimmed by 8 bases and J by 6 bases, leaving 13 bases between them. This CDR3 reads CASALGGAGELFF. The CDR3 nucleotides read TGTGCCAGCGCCCTCGGAGGAGCCGGGGAGCTGTTTTTT. The complete variable domain, with remaining parts taken from reference TRBV7-8 and TRBJ2-2, reads GAGVSQSPRYKVAKRGQDVALRCDPISGHVSLFWYQQALGQGPEFLTYFQNEAQLDKSGLPSDRFFAERPEGSVSTLKIQRTQQEDSAVYLCASALGGAGELFFGEGSRLTVL.

This chain uses TRBV7-3 with TRBJ2-7, with D tentatively TRBD1 (6 bases). This CDR3 spans 17 amino acids. V dropped 3 bases and J dropped 3 bases, with 21 bases sitting between them. Germline V gene lookup returns CDR1 SGHTA and CDR2 FQGTGA. CDR3 coding DNA: TGTGCCAGCAGCTTCGTAAAACAGGGAAGGTTGAGCTACGAGCAGTACTTC. Protein sequence: CASSFVKQGRLSYEQYF.

This chain's CDR3 is CASSPGQGGTYNEQFF. CDR3 coding DNA: TGCGCCAGCAGCCCCGGACAGGGGGGCACCTACAATGAGCAGTTCTTC. The V call is TRBV4-1, the J call TRBJ2-1; 10 nucleotides align to TRBD1. This CDR3 has 16 residues. CDR1 MGHRA and CDR2 YSYEKL come from the germline V gene. The junction had 5 bases not matched to a gene; V was cut back by 4 bases and J by 2 bases.

The chain recombines TRBV28 with TRBJ2-1; 14 nucleotides match TRBD2. Germline assignment: CDR1 MDHEN and CDR2 SYDVKM. This CDR3 contains 16 residues. After removal of 8 bases from V and 6 bases from J, the junction contained 9 bases not matched to a gene. The CDR3 spells CASLKTSGRAVNEQFF. CDR3 nucleotide sequence: TGTGCCAGCCTTAAGACTAGCGGGAGGGCAGTCAATGAGCAGTTCTTC.

The chain combines TRBV7-9 with TRBJ1-1, with D tentatively TRBD1 (5 bases). Trimming removed 5 bases from V and 0 bases from J, with 16 bases in between. The CDR3 has 16 residues. Germline values: CDR1 SEHNR, CDR2 FQNEAQ (reference sequence). CDR3 loop: CASSLRGGAMNTEAFF. The CDR3, as DNA: TGTGCCAGCAGCCTCCGGGGAGGGGCCATGAACACTGAAGCTTTCTTT. Combining the CDR3 with reference TRBV7-9 and TRBJ1-1 gives the whole variable domain DTGVSQNPRHKITKRGQNVTFRCDPISEHNRLYWYRQTLGQGPEFLTYFQNEAQLEKSRLLSDRFSAERPKGSFSTLEIQRTEQGDSAMYLCASSLRGGAMNTEAFFGQGTRLTVV.